This passage covers 9 T cell receptor beta chains from one sample sequenced in a study of CD8 T cells in ankylosing spondylitis. Each CDR3 protein is one row after TCRdb ran MiXCR on the 5' RACE reads. The sample holds around 250,000 distinct CDR3 sequences; around 10% are singletons and the top ten take approximately 6.6%. The source material was blood, either unsorted or a sorted T cell fraction (not recorded which). Receptor source: a male donor with ankylosing spondylitis or in good health (not recorded which).

This clonotype has more than one count but fewer than ten. The chain couples TRBV5-2 to TRBJ2-3. TRBV5-2 is assigned pseudogene status. CDR3 length equals 16 residues. CDR3 sequence (DNA): TGTGCCAGCAACCCCACGTCGTCCTTCCTCACAGATACGCAGTATTTT. As protein: CASNPTSSFLTDTQYF.

This clonotype has at least ten counts. The V and J genes are TRBV20-1 and TRBJ1-2; tentatively, D is TRBD1 (5 bases). The CDR3 sequence is 12 residues long. Trimming stripped 5 bases from V and 8 bases from J, with 15 bases between. Germline V gene sequence: CDR1 DFQATT, CDR2 SNEGSKA (reference sequence). CDR3 DNA: TGCAGTGCTCTTATAGCAGGGAGAGGCTACACCTTC. It yields the protein CSALIAGRGYTF.

This clonotype was recorded at least ten times. The rearrangement uses TRBV10-3 and TRBJ2-3; perhaps D is TRBD1 or TRBD2 (5 bases each). The CDR3 consists of 16 residues. Trimming removed 2 bases from V and 2 bases from J, with 14 bases in between. Germline CDR1 reads ENHRY; CDR2 reads SYGVKD. The CDR3 loop reads CAISEVSPGPTDTQYF. CDR3 sequence (DNA): TGTGCCATCAGTGAGGTTTCCCCGGGGCCCACAGATACGCAGTATTTT.

At least ten counts were recorded for this clonotype. The chain combines TRBV27 with TRBJ2-1; D gene unclear. V lost 3 bases, J lost 10 bases, and 10 bases lay in between. The CDR3 is made up of 12 amino acids. Germline CDR1 is MNHEY and CDR2 is SMNVEV (reference sequence). CDR3 amino acids: CASSLGKAEQFF. As DNA, the CDR3 is TGTGCCAGCAGTTTGGGGAAAGCCGAGCAGTTCTTC.

Many counts were recorded for this clonotype. The rearrangement links TRBV3-1 to TRBJ1-2, with D unclear. This CDR3 has 13 amino acids. Germline-derived CDR1 and CDR2 are LGHDT and YNNKEL (reference sequence). V was cut by 4 bases and J by 8 bases, with 14 bases left in between. CDR3 protein: CASSPSSGLGYTF. The CDR3 nucleotides read TGTGCCAGCAGCCCCTCTTCCGGGTTGGGCTACACCTTC.

The gene calls are TRBV6-1 and TRBJ2-1; 10 positions match TRBD2. This CDR3 is 16 amino acids long. V dropped 4 bases and J dropped 0; count of bases not matched to a gene: 3. Germline CDR1 reads MNHNS; CDR2 reads SASEGT. In DNA, the CDR3 is TGTGCCAGCAGTGGGACTAGCGGAAGCTCCTACAATGAGCAGTTCTTC. This gives the protein CASSGTSGSSYNEQFF.

The chain joins TRBV29-1 to TRBJ1-2; 7 nucleotides match TRBD1. Germline CDR1 and CDR2: SQVTM and ANQGSEA. This CDR3 contains 12 residues. V shed 5 bases, J shed 5 bases, and the junction held 5 bases outside the gene matches. CDR3 nucleotides: TGCAGCGTTCAGGGGGGGGCATATGGCTACACCTTC. Translated, it gives CSVQGGAYGYTF.

This clonotype was counted only a few times. This rearrangement joins TRBV28 to TRBJ2-7; 10 bases fit TRBD2. Looked up from germline, CDR1 is MDHEN and CDR2 is SYDVKM. Germline trimming cut 5 bases from V and 10 bases from J; bases unmatched to any gene: 11. This CDR3 spans 14 amino acids. DNA for the CDR3: TGTGCCAGCAGTACTACGAGCGGGGGGGCCGTCCAGTACTTC. Its protein is CASSTTSGGAVQYF.

This clonotype was detected many times. The chain links TRBV9 to TRBJ1-2; D remains unclear. Trimming shortened V by 0 bases and J by 4 bases, and 13 bases separated the two germline ends. Germline assignment: CDR1 SGDLS and CDR2 YYNGEE. The CDR3 is made up of 15 amino acids. This CDR3 is CASSVDPQVAYGYTF. The CDR3 nucleotides are TGTGCCAGCAGCGTAGATCCCCAGGTTGCCTATGGCTACACCTTC.